This T cell receptor (beta chain) was obtained from a study of OX40 agonist ivuxolimab in advanced cancers. For the study at large: Patient treatment consisted of intravenous ivuxolimab administration every 2 weeks at 0.01 to 10 mg/kg. Patients treated during dose escalation were battling hepatocellular carcinoma, melanoma, renal cell or head and neck cancer. People who had prior anti-PD-1, anti-PD-L1 or anti-CTLA-4 therapy could take part, and around 39% had some. Points from the study as a whole: Among the lowest peripheral clonal expansion occurred in 0.1-3.0 mg/kg partial responders.

The CDR3 extends over 14 amino acids. Germline CDR1 reads SGDLS; CDR2 reads YYNGEE. The ends lost 3 bases at V and 8 bases at J; junction bases unmatched: 8. The protocol was immunoSEQ multiplex PCR, while the TCRdb copy is restricted to in-frame clones and leaves out a portion. The data show tens of thousands of clones, over 75% seen once. As for this clone: The antigen remains unidentified.

This receptor was taken from an adult with an advanced solid tumor such as melanoma, head and neck, liver or kidney cancer. The chain links TRBV9 to TRBJ2-1, with 7 bases matching TRBD1. The sequenced sample was CD4+ or CD8+ T cells sorted from blood, obtained in a trial of the OX40 agonist ivuxolimab. In nucleotides, the CDR3 is TGTGCCAGCAGCGACCCCAGGGGGATGGATGAGCAGTTCTTC. Translating gives CASSDPRGMDEQFF.